The entry below gives a single T cell receptor (beta chain) sequence along with its context. No antigen is known for it. Relative to the germline gene, one junction end is altered; a read error may explain this. The iRepertoire nested amplicon-rescue multiplex PCR amplified TCR alpha and beta CDR3s from RNA. One-step reverse transcription and amplification started from around 100-400 ng of tissue mRNA or PBMC total RNA. TCRdb recomputed calls from the multiplex PCR reads with MiXCR, one row per CDR3 protein. The sample has 150,000 to 200,000 distinct CDR3 sequences, more than 30% seen once. Germline V lookup: CDR1 MNHEY, CDR2 SVGEGT. The CDR3 has 14 residues. The data derive from a study of glioma-infiltrating T cells. Overall study findings and caveats: Tissue and blood shared very few CDR3 sequences. Above-expected tissue-blood divergence occurred in all gliomas, most in low-grade ones.

Sequencing was carried out using glioma tissue, nonneoplastic brain tissue, or PBMCs (not recorded which). The TCR sequence derives from a human donor with low-grade glioma or glioblastoma, undergoing nonglioma brain surgery, or in good health (not recorded which). The chain uses TRBV6-2 or TRBV6-3 and TRBJ2-1, with 10 bases aligning to TRBD2. Here the CDR3 DNA reads TGTGCCGGCAGCCGGGCTAGCGGGAGAGTTGAGCAGTTCTTC. Encoded protein: CAGSRASGRVEQFF.